These T cell receptor beta chains were read from a single sample in a study of T cells in tuberculosis. Measured with immunoSEQ multiplex PCR; TCRdb has only the in-frame clones, and not every one. The sample records over 25,000 clones, almost 90% being singletons. The material sequenced was PBMCs. The receptors derive from a donor under 30 with latent tuberculosis or without tuberculosis infection. Each CDR3 is given with its conserved first and last residue. D genes are given only for firm matches. The listing skips clone size in some rows; elsewhere it reads once, few, many or a size class.

D,V,J,size,DNA,CDR3
TRBD1,TRBV7-9,TRBJ2-5,few,TGTGCCAGCAGCCGCCGGACAGGGGTTCCGGAGACCCAGTACTTC,CASSRRTGVPETQYF
NA,TRBV18,TRBJ1-6,NA,TGTGCCAGCTCACCACGGGGCAGGGTAGGATCACCCCTCCACTTT,CASSPRGRVGSPLHF
NA,TRBV5-1,TRBJ2-6,NA,TGCGCCAGCAGCTTGAGGTCAGCTTTACTAGGCTCTGGGGCCAACGTCCTGACTTTC,CASSLRSALLGSGANVLTF
TRBD1,TRBV29-1,TRBJ2-3,NA,TGCAGCGTTGAACAGGGGGCTAGCACAGATACGCAGTATTTT,CSVEQGASTDTQYF
NA,TRBV28,TRBJ2-7,NA,TGTGCCAGCAGCAGGGGACACTACGAGCAGTACTTC,CASSRGHYEQYF
NA,TRBV4-1,TRBJ2-2,NA,TGCGCCAGCAGCCAAGGTAGGAGGTCGGACACCGGGGAGCTGTTTTTT,CASSQGRRSDTGELFF
NA,TRBV7-6,TRBJ1-1,NA,TGTGCCAGCAGCTTAGTCCCAGCGGAGAACACTGAAGCTTTCTTT,CASSLVPAENTEAFF
TRBD2,TRBV6-4,TRBJ2-1,NA,TGTGCCAGCAGTGACGCGGGGGGGACTAGCTCGGATGAGCAGTTCTTC,CASSDAGGTSSDEQFF
NA,TRBV6-5,TRBJ2-3,NA,TGTGCCAGCAGTTACGCAGTCACAGATACGCAGTATTTT,CASSYAVTDTQYF
TRBD1,TRBV25-1,TRBJ1-1,NA,TGTGCCAGCAAGGGGGCGCTGGAGACTGAAGCTTTCTTT,CASKGALETEAFF
NA,TRBV4-1,TRBJ1-5,few,TGCGCCAGCAGCTCAGGGTTCGATCAGCCCCAGCATTTT,CASSSGFDQPQHF
NA,TRBV5-6,TRBJ2-7,NA,TGTGCCAGCAGCCAGGTGAACAGTCCCTACGAGCAGTACTTC,CASSQVNSPYEQYF
TRBD1,TRBV23-1,TRBJ1-6,NA,TGCGCCAGCGGTGGGACAGGGGAACCCCTCCACTTT,CASGGTGEPLHF
NA,TRBV27,TRBJ1-1,NA,TGTGCCAGCAGTTCCCCTTTTAGAGCTTTCTTT,CASSSPFRAFF
TRBD1,TRBV5-6,TRBJ1-2,few,TGTGCCAGCAGTCCGGGACAGCGGATCGACTATGGCTACACCTTC,CASSPGQRIDYGYTF
TRBD1,TRBV25-1,TRBJ2-7,NA,TGTGCCAGCAGTAACGGACAGGGGGCCTACGAGCAGTACTTC,CASSNGQGAYEQYF
NA,TRBV28,TRBJ1-5,NA,TGTGCCAGCAGTCCATCAGGGTCGAGCAATCAGCCCCAGCATTTT,CASSPSGSSNQPQHF
TRBD1,TRBV27,TRBJ2-5,NA,TGTGCCAGCAGTTCGTCGACAGGGCCCCAAGAGACCCAGTACTTC,CASSSSTGPQETQYF
TRBD1,TRBV28,TRBJ1-5,NA,TGTGCCAGCAGTTCAGGGGGCCCTAACAATCAGCCCCAGCATTTT,CASSSGGPNNQPQHF
NA,TRBV4-3,TRBJ2-6,once,TGCGCCAGCAGCCAAGCGGGTATTGGCTGGGACATATCTCTTAGAGACAACGTCCTGACTTTC,CASSQAGIGWDISLRDNVLTF
NA,TRBV6-1,TRBJ1-2,few,TGTGCCAGCTGGGGGGGTAACTATGGCTACACCTTC,CASWGGNYGYTF
TRBD1,TRBV5-8,TRBJ2-7,once,TGTGCCAGCAGCTTACAGGGGGCCGAGCAGTACTTC,CASSLQGAEQYF
NA,TRBV4-3,TRBJ2-5,NA,TGCGCCAGCAGCCAAGATTGGAGGGTGAGAGAGACCCAGTACTTC,CASSQDWRVRETQYF
TRBD1,TRBV27,TRBJ1-4,few,TGTGCCAGCCAGGGGGCGGCAACTAATGAAAAACTGTTTTTT,CASQGAATNEKLFF
TRBD1,TRBV18,TRBJ1-5,NA,TGTGCCAGCTCACTCGGACAGGTCTACAGCTATCAGCCCCAGCATTTT,CASSLGQVYSYQPQHF
TRBD1,TRBV5-4,TRBJ2-7,NA,TGTGCCAGCAGCCTTACCGGGACAGGACGATCCTACGAGCAGTACTTC,CASSLTGTGRSYEQYF
NA,TRBV2,TRBJ1-1,NA,TGTGCCAGCAGTGAAGCTCGAGGGACGGGGGGGGCTGAAGCTTTCTTT,CASSEARGTGGAEAFF
NA,TRBV18,TRBJ1-2,NA,TGTGCCAGCTCACCACCGGGGGGACCCGCTAACTATGGCTACACCTTC,CASSPPGGPANYGYTF
NA,TRBV27,TRBJ2-1,NA,TGTGCCAGCTATGCCCTCCACGGGGATCCGAATGAGCAGTTCTTC,CASYALHGDPNEQFF
NA,TRBV29-1,TRBJ2-1,NA,TGCAGCGTTGAAGGACCAAGGGGGTCCTTCAATGAGCAGTTCTTC,CSVEGPRGSFNEQFF
NA,TRBV29-1,TRBJ1-4,once,TGCAGCGCACAGATGGATGAAAAACTGTTTTTT,CSAQMDEKLFF
NA,TRBV6-5,TRBJ1-1,NA,TGTGCCAGCCGACAGAGGACTGAAGCTTTCTTT,CASRQRTEAFF
NA,TRBV20-1,TRBJ1-4,NA,TGCAGTGCTAGAGATGCGGAAAAACTGTTTTTT,CSARDAEKLFF
TRBD1,TRBV7-6,TRBJ2-1,NA,TGTGCCAGCAGCCGAACAGGGGTGCCAATCTCCAATGAGCAGTTCTTC,CASSRTGVPISNEQFF
NA,TRBV7-2,TRBJ2-5,once,TGTGCCAGCAGGTTAGCTGTAGCGGCAGAGACCCAGTACTTC,CASRLAVAAETQYF
TRBD1,TRBV28,TRBJ1-5,NA,TGTGCCAGCAGTTTTCTGACAGGGGGCCAATTGAACAATCAGCCCCAGCATTTT,CASSFLTGGQLNNQPQHF
NA,TRBV21-1,TRBJ1-1,once,TGTGCCAGCAGCAAAAAGGAGGGGAACACTGAAGCTTTCTTT,CASSKKEGNTEAFF
TRBD1,TRBV18,TRBJ1-6,NA,TGTGCCAGCTCACTCACCGGGACAGGGGTGGGTTCACCCCTCCACTTT,CASSLTGTGVGSPLHF
NA,TRBV15,TRBJ1-5,few,TGTGCCACCAGCAGAGAAGCCGGGAATAGCAATCAGCCCCAGCATTTT,CATSREAGNSNQPQHF
NA,TRBV9,TRBJ2-3,NA,TGTGCCAGCAGCGTAGTAGGGGGGGCCAAGGGAGATACGCAGTATTTT,CASSVVGGAKGDTQYF
TRBD1,TRBV2,TRBJ1-5,NA,TGTGCCAGCGGAGGGACAGGCGGTGATCAGCCCCAGCATTTT,CASGGTGGDQPQHF
TRBD1,TRBV4-3,TRBJ1-4,NA,TGCGCCAGCAGCCGAGGACAGGCGGACCTTAATGAAAAACTGTTTTTT,CASSRGQADLNEKLFF
TRBD1,TRBV28,TRBJ2-5,once,TGTGCCAGCGCCCCAGACAGGGTAGAGACCCAGTACTTC,CASAPDRVETQYF
NA,TRBV5-1,TRBJ1-2,NA,TGCGCCAGCAGCTCCGGGACTATGAACTATGGCTACACCTTC,CASSSGTMNYGYTF
TRBD2,TRBV6-1,TRBJ2-1,few,TGTGCCAGCAGTGAAGAGGCTAGCGGGGCCTACAATGAGCAGTTCTTC,CASSEEASGAYNEQFF
NA,TRBV27,TRBJ1-5,once,TGTGCCAGCAGTTTACCTATCTCGGGGGGATCTAGCAATCAGCCCCAGCATTTT,CASSLPISGGSSNQPQHF
NA,TRBV15,TRBJ2-1,NA,TGTGCCACCAGCAGAGCGGGAAAGTGGAGGGAGCAGTTCTTC,CATSRAGKWREQFF
TRBD2,TRBV27,TRBJ2-7,few,TGTGCCAGCAGTTTAGGCCCCGGGACTAGCGGGGGCCTGTCCTACGAGCAGTACTTC,CASSLGPGTSGGLSYEQYF
NA,TRBV28,TRBJ1-1,NA,TGTGCCAGTCGTCGAAACAAGATAAACACTGAAGCTTTCTTT,CASRRNKINTEAFF
NA,TRBV6-5,TRBJ2-7,NA,TGTGCCAGCACGACAGGGAGGTACGAGCAGTACTTC,CASTTGRYEQYF
TRBD1,TRBV9,TRBJ1-6,NA,TGTGCCAGCAGCGCCGGGACAGGGGGCCAGTCACCCCTCCACTTT,CASSAGTGGQSPLHF
NA,TRBV2,TRBJ2-7,once,TGTGCCAGCAGTGAAGGGTTGGGCCGATTCTACGAGCAGTACTTC,CASSEGLGRFYEQYF
NA,TRBV4-1,TRBJ2-7,NA,TGCGCCAGCAGCCAAGATCCCACTTCTCGACAGTTCGAGCAGTACTTC,CASSQDPTSRQFEQYF
NA,TRBV5-1,TRBJ2-7,once,TGCGCCAGCAGCTTGGTGGGGGGAGACTACGAGCAGTACTTC,CASSLVGGDYEQYF
NA,TRBV19,TRBJ2-7,once,TGTGCCAGTAGTGGGCAGGGGTTCGGTTACGAGCAGTACTTC,CASSGQGFGYEQYF
TRBD2,TRBV19,TRBJ2-7,few,TGTGCCAGTAGCCCGCCTCGGGGGGGCGATGGCTCCTACGAGCAGTACTTC,CASSPPRGGDGSYEQYF
TRBD1,TRBV23-1,TRBJ2-7,NA,TGCGCCAGCAGTCTCCCGGGACAGGGACACTCCTACGAGCAGTACTTC,CASSLPGQGHSYEQYF
NA,TRBV6-5,TRBJ1-1,NA,TGTGCCAGCAGCCCACAGGGACCAGAAGCTTTCTTT,CASSPQGPEAFF
NA,TRBV11-1,TRBJ1-1,NA,TGTGCCAGCAGCCCCCTGGAGGCTATGGCTGAAGCTTTCTTT,CASSPLEAMAEAFF
NA,TRBV6-5,TRBJ1-5,once,TGTGCCAGCAGTTACCGGGGCAATCAGCCCCAGCATTTT,CASSYRGNQPQHF